The next 28 T cell receptor beta chains were all read from a single sample in a study of blood T cell repertoires in COVID-19. Profiled with immunoSEQ multiplex PCR; TCRdb holds only in-frame clones, not every one. The data contain 90,000 to 150,000 clones, more than 70% of them singletons. Sequencing was carried out using peripheral blood. Receptor source: a man aged 60-69 years with acute or convalescent COVID-19.

This clone was found a few times. The J gene is TRBJ2-7, the V gene TRBV7-9; D not resolved. There are 13 residues in the CDR3. The ends were cut back, 2 bases at V and 2 bases at J, with 7 bases in the middle. The V gene's germline CDR1 is SEHNR and CDR2 FQNEAQ (reference sequence). CDR3 amino acids: CASSLLTPYEQYF. CDR3 DNA sequence: TGTGCCAGCAGCTTACTGACTCCCTACGAGCAGTACTTC.

This chain joins TRBV7-7 and TRBJ2-5; TRBD1 matches 7 bases. In germline, CDR1 is SSHAT, CDR2 FNYEAQ (reference sequence). Unmatched junction bases numbered 1, after V lost 0 bases and J lost 0 bases. CDR3 length equals 15 residues. CDR3 coding DNA: TGTGCCAGCAGCTTAGCACAGGGGTACCAAGAGACCCAGTACTTC. The encoded protein is CASSLAQGYQETQYF. The variable domain in full, completed from reference TRBV7-7 and TRBJ2-5, reads GAGVSQSPRYKVTKRGQDVTLRCDPISSHATLYWYQQALGQGPEFLTYFNYEAQPDKSGLPSDRFSAERPEGSISTLTIQRTEQRDSAMYRCASSLAQGYQETQYFGPGTRLLVL.

This chain joins TRBV19 and TRBJ2-1; 12 bases fit TRBD2. V was clipped by 2 bases and J by 4 bases; unmatched bases: 6. Germline lookup yields CDR1 LNHDA and CDR2 SQIVND (reference sequence). The CDR3 is 17 residues long. CDR3 amino acids: CASSIRASGGGYNEQFF. CDR3 DNA: TGTGCCAGTAGTATACGGGCTAGCGGGGGGGGGTACAATGAGCAGTTCTTC.

CDR3 bases: TGTGCCAGCAGCTTAGCCCATCGGAATTCACCCCTCCACTTT. Protein sequence: CASSLAHRNSPLHF. This rearrangement joins TRBV7-8 to TRBJ1-6; the D is unclear. The CDR3 spans 14 residues. Germline V lookup: CDR1 SGHVS, CDR2 FQNEAQ. With 0 bases removed from V and 7 bases from J, the gap between germline ends came to 7 bases.

The rearrangement uses TRBV19 and TRBJ2-3; 7 positions match TRBD1. V shed 3 bases, J shed 9 bases, and the junction held 12 bases outside the gene matches. The germline CDR1 and CDR2 sequences are LNHDA and SQIVND (reference sequence). The CDR3 runs to 15 residues. The CDR3 reads CASSIRSGGEVTQYF. CDR3 nucleotide sequence: TGTGCCAGTAGTATCAGGTCAGGGGGTGAAGTAACGCAGTATTTT.

This clone appeared a few times. The chain combines TRBV7-9 with TRBJ2-1; D not resolved. The CDR3 covers 12 residues. CDR1 and CDR2 from the germline V gene are SEHNR and FQNEAQ (reference sequence). The germline V and J ends were trimmed by 5 bases and 7 bases, with 9 bases remaining between them. CDR3 in amino acids: CASSPVLNEQFF. In DNA, the CDR3 is TGTGCCAGCAGCCCCGTTTTGAATGAGCAGTTCTTC.

The rearrangement uses TRBV5-6 and TRBJ2-7; D unclear. Germline V gives CDR1 SGHDT, CDR2 YYEEEE. The CDR3 has 15 residues. Trimming stripped 0 bases from V and 3 bases from J, with 13 bases between. CDR3 amino acids: CASSLGLTPVYEQYF. As DNA, the CDR3 is TGTGCCAGCAGCTTGGGACTGACCCCTGTCTACGAGCAGTACTTC.

The chain carries TRBV2 and TRBJ1-6; D remains unclear. Germline CDR1 reads SNHLY; CDR2 reads FYNNEI. The CDR3 loop spans 14 amino acids. V lost 6 bases, J lost 3 bases, and 9 bases lay in between. CDR3 sequence: CASSEILYNSPLHF. CDR3 nucleotide sequence: TGTGCCAGCAGCGAAATACTCTATAATTCACCCCTCCACTTT.

V gene TRBV2 combines with J gene TRBJ1-5; TRBD1 is a possible D gene (5 bases). V was clipped by 3 bases and J by 9 bases, with 18 bases between them. Germline V gene lookup returns CDR1 SNHLY and CDR2 FYNNEI. The CDR3 is made up of 15 amino acids. CDR3 loop: CASSDMTAPKGPQHF. The CDR3 nucleotides read TGTGCCAGCAGTGATATGACAGCTCCGAAGGGGCCCCAGCATTTT.

This chain joins TRBV11-2 and TRBJ1-1; perhaps TRBD1 as D (5 bases). This CDR3 is 16 amino acids long. CDR1 is SGHAT, CDR2 FQNNGV, per germline. Deletions cut 0 bases from V and 4 bases from J, with 15 bases between. The CDR3 nucleotides are TGTGCCAGCAGCTTAGAGCGGACAAACTGGGGCACTGAAGCTTTCTTT. It is translated as CASSLERTNWGTEAFF.

This chain connects TRBV4-3 to TRBJ1-2; possibly TRBD1 for D (5 bases). Germline V gene data show CDR1 as LGHNA and CDR2 as YSLEER. The CDR3 totals 16 residues. Trimming left V 0 bases short and J 4 bases short, with 15 bases between. The CDR3 here is CASSQDYGGVSYGYTF. In nucleotides, the CDR3 is TGCGCCAGCAGCCAAGACTACGGAGGGGTTAGCTATGGCTACACCTTC.

The table lists this clone with many counts. The chain combines TRBV6-2 or TRBV6-3 with TRBJ2-2, with TRBD2 matching 10 bases. Unmatched junction bases numbered 7, after V lost 6 bases and J lost 6 bases. The CDR3 loop spans 15 amino acids. The germline gives CDR1 MNHEY, CDR2 SVGEGT. The CDR3 DNA sequence: TGTGCCAGCAGCATCGGGACTAGCGCATCCGGGGAGCTGTTTTTT. Its protein product is CASSIGTSASGELFF.

This clone came up a few times. The chain joins TRBV5-1 to TRBJ2-5; D remains unclear. V lost 0 bases, J lost 5 bases, and 14 bases lay in between. The CDR3 is made up of 15 amino acids. Germline CDR1 SGHRS, CDR2 YFSETQ. The CDR3 DNA follows: TGCGCCAGCAGCTTGGAAGCTAACGTTGCCGAGACCCAGTACTTC. It encodes CASSLEANVAETQYF.

The chain has TRBV27 and TRBJ2-7; 13 nucleotides match TRBD2. This CDR3 spans 13 amino acids. V shed 10 bases and J 5 bases; nucleotides not matched to a gene: 5. The germline V gene has CDR1 MNHEY and CDR2 SMNVEV (reference sequence). The CDR3 is CATWTSGSHEQYF. CDR3 nucleotide sequence: TGTGCCACCTGGACTAGCGGGAGCCACGAGCAGTACTTC.

This clone was detected once. The DNA for the CDR3 is TGTGCCAGCAGCCAGACGGGGGTCAATCAGCCCCAGCATTTT. Protein product: CASSQTGVNQPQHF. This sequence joins TRBV11-2 and TRBJ1-5, with D tentatively TRBD1 (5 bases). Germline lookup yields CDR1 SGHAT and CDR2 FQNNGV. The CDR3 is 14 amino acids. V lost 5 bases and J 3 bases, leaving 11 bases between the germline ends. Variable domain in full (rest from reference TRBV11-2 and TRBJ1-5): EAGVAQSPRYKIIEKRQSVAFWCNPISGHATLYWYQQILGQGPKLLIQFQNNGVVDDSQLPKDRFSAERLKGVDSTLKIQPAKLEDSAVYLCASSQTGVNQPQHFGDGTRLSIL.

The V gene is TRBV19, the J gene TRBJ1-2; possibly TRBD1 for D (6 bases). This CDR3 is built from 14 residues. Germline assignment: CDR1 LNHDA and CDR2 SQIVND (reference sequence). V was cut by 6 bases and J by 8 bases, with 19 bases left in between. CDR3 residues: CASRPGQLEGGYTF. The CDR3 bases are TGTGCCAGTAGACCCGGACAGCTTGAAGGGGGCTACACCTTC. Using reference TRBV19 and TRBJ1-2 for the parts outside the CDR3, the full variable domain is DGGITQSPKYLFRKEGQNVTLSCEQNLNHDAMYWYRQDPGQGLRLIYYSQIVNDFQKGDIAEGYSVSREKKESFPLTVTSAQKNPTAFYLCASRPGQLEGGYTFGSGTRLTVV.

This rearrangement joins TRBV2 to TRBJ1-1; 8 positions agree with TRBD1. CDR1 and CDR2 from the germline V gene are SNHLY and FYNNEI. The V segment lost 6 bases and the J segment 5 bases; nucleotides outside the gene matches: 11. CDR3 length: 15 residues. CDR3 bases: TGTGCCAGCAGGGACCCAGGGGGCGCCGGGACTGAAGCTTTCTTT. Amino acids: CASRDPGGAGTEAFF.

The chain carries TRBV5-4 and TRBJ1-3; the D gene is possibly TRBD1 (5 bases). The CDR3 contains 16 residues. Germline-derived CDR1 and CDR2 are SGHNT and YYREEE (reference sequence). Deletions cut 3 bases from V and 0 bases from J, with 13 bases between. The CDR3 sequence: CASSWGTSLSGNTIYF. In DNA, the CDR3 is TGTGCCAGCAGCTGGGGGACTAGTCTCTCTGGAAACACCATATATTTT.

In DNA, the CDR3 is TGTGCCACCAGTGATGGACCGGAGGGACAGCAGTACTTC. Amino acids: CATSDGPEGQQYF. The chain combines TRBV24-1 with TRBJ2-7; weak D call: TRBD2 (6 bases). CDR1 and CDR2 (germline): KGHDR, SFDVKD. V was pared by 3 bases and J by 8 bases, with 13 bases between. This CDR3 is built from 13 residues.

The rearrangement joins TRBV6-5 to TRBJ1-4; the D gene is possibly TRBD1 (5 bases). Germline values: CDR1 MNHEY, CDR2 SVGAGI. The CDR3 has 15 residues. Trimming left V 5 bases short and J 2 bases short, with 12 bases between. CDR3 region: CASSREGVTNEKLFF. The CDR3 DNA is TGTGCCAGCAGTCGAGAAGGGGTCACTAATGAAAAACTGTTTTTT.

This chain links TRBV5-1 with TRBJ2-7; D might be TRBD2 (5 bases). The length of the CDR3 is 16 residues. Trimming removed 4 bases from V and 6 bases from J, with 23 bases in between. Germline CDR1 and CDR2: SGHRS and YFSETQ. The CDR3 bases are TGCGCCAGCAGCAGCGAGGCGGGTGGGAGTTTCTTCGAGCAGTACTTC. Its translation is CASSSEAGGSFFEQYF. The whole variable domain, filled in from reference TRBV5-1 and TRBJ2-7, reads KAGVTQTPRYLIKTRGQQVTLSCSPISGHRSVSWYQQTPGQGLQFLFEYFSETQRNKGNFPGRFSGRQFSNSRSEMNVSTLELGDSALYLCASSSEAGGSFFEQYFGPGTRLTVT.

The V call is TRBV6-2 or TRBV6-3, the J call TRBJ2-3; 9 bases are shared with TRBD1. Trimming at V came to 0 bases and at J to 5 bases, leaving 3 bases not matched to a gene. Per germline, CDR1 MNHEY and CDR2 SVGEGT. The CDR3 contains 15 residues. The CDR3 DNA reads TGTGCCAGCAGTTACTCACAGGGGGCAATAGATACGCAGTATTTT. Translating it yields CASSYSQGAIDTQYF.

The V and J genes are TRBV19 and TRBJ2-3; 8 nucleotides match TRBD2. The CDR3 is 14 residues long. V shed 11 bases and J 4 bases; nucleotides not matched to a gene: 11. CDR1 and CDR2 from the germline V gene are LNHDA and SQIVND (reference sequence). The CDR3 here is CAARSGSSADTQYF. The CDR3 nucleotides are TGTGCCGCTCGGAGCGGGAGTAGCGCAGATACGCAGTATTTT.

V is TRBV14 and J is TRBJ2-5, with 8 nucleotides matching TRBD1. The V and J ends lost 4 bases and 3 bases, in that order; junction bases with no gene match: 10. There are 16 residues in the CDR3. CDR1 SGHDN and CDR2 FVKESK come from the germline V gene. CDR3 region: CASSPPKGQAKETQYF. As DNA, the CDR3 is TGTGCCAGCAGCCCGCCTAAGGGACAGGCCAAAGAGACCCAGTACTTC. The full variable domain, with the rest looked up from reference TRBV14 and TRBJ2-5, is EAGVTQFPSHSVIEKGQTVTLRCDPISGHDNLYWYRRVMGKEIKFLLHFVKESKQDESGMPNNRFLAERTGGTYSTLKVQPAELEDSGVYFCASSPPKGQAKETQYFGPGTRLLVL.

The V and J genes are TRBV5-1 and TRBJ1-2, with 10 bases identical to TRBD1. Germline V gene data show CDR1 as SGHRS and CDR2 as YFSETQ. The length of the CDR3 is 13 residues. V shed 4 bases, J shed 8 bases, and the junction held 5 bases outside the gene matches. Here the CDR3 DNA reads TGCGCCAGCAGCCGCGGACAGGGGGAGGGCTACACCTTC. Translation gives CASSRGQGEGYTF.

The chain combines TRBV28 with TRBJ1-5, with a possible D match to TRBD1 (5 bases). The germline gives CDR1 MDHEN, CDR2 SYDVKM. The CDR3 runs to 15 residues. The V and J ends lost 5 bases and 0 bases respectively, with 11 bases between them. The CDR3 is CASSTGGNSNQPQHF. CDR3 in DNA: TGTGCCAGCAGTACGGGGGGGAATAGCAATCAGCCCCAGCATTTT.

This clone was picked up a small number of times. The CDR3 loop reads CSVALVERRTYNEQFF. In DNA, the CDR3 is TGCAGCGTCGCGCTCGTCGAGCGGAGAACCTACAATGAGCAGTTCTTC. The rearrangement joins TRBV29-1 to TRBJ2-1, with a possible D match to TRBD2 (5 bases). The ends were cut back, 6 bases at V and 2 bases at J, with 20 bases in the middle. The CDR3 spans 16 residues. Germline V lookup: CDR1 SQVTM, CDR2 ANQGSEA.

The table lists this clone with a count of one. The CDR3 protein is CATSQRASGRDNEQFF. The CDR3, as DNA: TGTGCCACCAGTCAACGGGCTAGCGGTAGGGACAATGAGCAGTTCTTC. J is TRBJ2-1 and V is TRBV24-1, with TRBD2 identical over 7 bases. Germline V CDR1 and CDR2: KGHDR, SFDVKD. With 6 bases clipped from V and 5 bases from J, the junction kept 12 bases outside the gene matches. There are 16 residues in the CDR3.